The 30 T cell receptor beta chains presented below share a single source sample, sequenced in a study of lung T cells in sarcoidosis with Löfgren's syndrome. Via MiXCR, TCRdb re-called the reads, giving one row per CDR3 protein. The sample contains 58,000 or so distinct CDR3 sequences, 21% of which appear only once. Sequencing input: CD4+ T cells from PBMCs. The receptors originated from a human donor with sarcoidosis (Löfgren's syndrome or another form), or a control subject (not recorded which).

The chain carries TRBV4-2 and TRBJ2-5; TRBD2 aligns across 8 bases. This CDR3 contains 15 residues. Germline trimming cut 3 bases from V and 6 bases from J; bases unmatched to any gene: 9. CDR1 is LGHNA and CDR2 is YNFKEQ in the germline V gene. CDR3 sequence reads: CASSQAAGGGKTQYF. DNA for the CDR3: TGTGCCAGCAGCCAGGCGGCGGGGGGCGGAAAGACCCAGTACTTC.

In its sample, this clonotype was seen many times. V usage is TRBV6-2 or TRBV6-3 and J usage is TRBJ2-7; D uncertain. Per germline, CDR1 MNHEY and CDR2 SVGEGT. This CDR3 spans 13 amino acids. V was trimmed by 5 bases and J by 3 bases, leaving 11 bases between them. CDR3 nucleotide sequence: TGTGCCAGCAGTAGACTGGTAAACTACGAGCAGTACGTC. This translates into CASSRLVNYEQYV.

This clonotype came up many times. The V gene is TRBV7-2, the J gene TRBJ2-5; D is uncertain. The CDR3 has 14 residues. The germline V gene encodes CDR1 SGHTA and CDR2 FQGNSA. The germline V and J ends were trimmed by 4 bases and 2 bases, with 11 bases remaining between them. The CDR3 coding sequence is TGTGCCAGCAGCTCCTCCTACTTACAAGAGACCCAGTACTTC. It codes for CASSSSYLQETQYF.

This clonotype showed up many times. The CDR3 reads CSAREGTVSYEQYF. The CDR3 DNA follows: TGCAGTGCTAGAGAAGGGACAGTCTCCTACGAGCAGTACTTC. The chain couples TRBV20-1 to TRBJ2-7; 7 positions agree with TRBD1. The junction had 2 bases not matched to a gene; V was cut back by 0 bases and J by 0 bases. This CDR3 region has 14 residues. In germline, CDR1 is DFQATT, CDR2 SNEGSKA (reference sequence).

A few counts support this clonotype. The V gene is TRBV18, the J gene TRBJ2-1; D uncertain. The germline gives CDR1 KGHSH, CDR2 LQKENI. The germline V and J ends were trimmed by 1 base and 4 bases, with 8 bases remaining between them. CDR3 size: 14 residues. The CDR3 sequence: CASSPLGQYNEQFF. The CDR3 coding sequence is TGTGCCAGCTCACCACTGGGTCAGTACAATGAGCAGTTCTTC.

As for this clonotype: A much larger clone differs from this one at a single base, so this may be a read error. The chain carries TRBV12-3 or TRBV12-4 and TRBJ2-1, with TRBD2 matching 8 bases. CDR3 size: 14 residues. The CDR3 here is CASSLGTSSTEQLF. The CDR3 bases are TGTGCCAGCAGTTTAGGGACTAGCTCTACTGAGCAGCTCTTC.

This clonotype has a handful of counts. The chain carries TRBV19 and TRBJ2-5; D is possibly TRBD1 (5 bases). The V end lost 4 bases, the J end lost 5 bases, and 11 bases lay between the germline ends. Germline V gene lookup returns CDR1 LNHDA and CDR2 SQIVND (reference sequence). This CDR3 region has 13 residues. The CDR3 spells CASSRGPVETQYF. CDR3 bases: TGTGCCAGTAGTAGGGGCCCGGTGGAGACCCAGTACTTC.

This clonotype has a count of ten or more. CDR3 region: CSAISRAGVYNEQFF. DNA for the CDR3: TGCAGTGCTATATCTAGGGCAGGAGTTTACAATGAGCAGTTCTTC. The rearrangement links TRBV20-1 to TRBJ2-1; no clear D gene. Per the germline V gene, CDR1 is DFQATT and CDR2 is SNEGSKA (reference sequence). V lost 4 bases and J 4 bases, leaving 17 bases between the germline ends. The CDR3 has 15 residues.

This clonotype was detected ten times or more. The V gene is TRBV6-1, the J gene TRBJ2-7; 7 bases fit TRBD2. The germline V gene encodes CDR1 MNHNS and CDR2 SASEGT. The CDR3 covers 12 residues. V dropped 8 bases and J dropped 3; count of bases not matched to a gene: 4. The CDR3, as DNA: TGTGCCAGCGGGGGGGGGAGCTACGAGCAGTACTTC. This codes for CASGGGSYEQYF.

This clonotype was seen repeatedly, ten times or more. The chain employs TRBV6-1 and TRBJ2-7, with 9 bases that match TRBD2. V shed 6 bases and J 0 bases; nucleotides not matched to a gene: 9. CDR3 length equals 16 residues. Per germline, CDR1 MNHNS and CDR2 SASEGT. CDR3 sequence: CASSPGGAGGSYEQYF. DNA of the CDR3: TGTGCCAGCAGCCCGGGAGGAGCGGGAGGCTCCTACGAGCAGTACTTC.

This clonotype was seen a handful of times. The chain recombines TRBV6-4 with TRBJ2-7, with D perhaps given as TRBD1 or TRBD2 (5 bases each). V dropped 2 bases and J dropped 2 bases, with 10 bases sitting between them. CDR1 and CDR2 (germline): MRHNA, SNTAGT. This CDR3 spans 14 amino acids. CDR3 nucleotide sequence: TGTGCCAGCAGTGACCCCCGGGGCCCCTACGAGCAGTACGTC. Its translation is CASSDPRGPYEQYV.

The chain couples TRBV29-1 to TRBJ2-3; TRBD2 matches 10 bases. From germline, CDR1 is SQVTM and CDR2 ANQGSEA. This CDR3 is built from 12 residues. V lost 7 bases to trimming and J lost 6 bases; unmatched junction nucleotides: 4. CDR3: CSGSGGADTQYF. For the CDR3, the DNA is TGCAGCGGAAGCGGGGGGGCGGATACGCAGTATTTT.

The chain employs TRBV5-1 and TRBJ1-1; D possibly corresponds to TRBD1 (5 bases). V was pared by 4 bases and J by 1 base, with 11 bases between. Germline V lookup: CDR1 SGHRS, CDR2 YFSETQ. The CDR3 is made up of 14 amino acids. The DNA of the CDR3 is TGCGCCAGCAGCCCGGGACCGCCGAACACTGAAGCTTTCTTT. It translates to CASSPGPPNTEAFF.

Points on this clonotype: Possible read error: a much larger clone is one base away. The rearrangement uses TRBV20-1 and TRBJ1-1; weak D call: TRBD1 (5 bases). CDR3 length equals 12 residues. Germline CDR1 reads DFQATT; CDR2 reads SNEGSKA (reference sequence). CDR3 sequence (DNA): TGCAGTGCTCCTCCCCGGGGCGCTGAAGCTTCCTTT. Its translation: CSAPPRGAEASF.

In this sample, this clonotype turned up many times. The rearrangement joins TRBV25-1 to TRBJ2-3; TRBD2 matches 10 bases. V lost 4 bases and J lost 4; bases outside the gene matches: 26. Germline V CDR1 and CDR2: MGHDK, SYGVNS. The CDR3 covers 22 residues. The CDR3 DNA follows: TGTGCCAGCAGTGCGCGCCCCGGACGGACCCGAACTAGCGGGACAAGTGCAGATACGCAGTATTTT. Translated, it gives CASSARPGRTRTSGTSADTQYF. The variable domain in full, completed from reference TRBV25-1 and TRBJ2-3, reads EADIYQTPRYLVIGTGKKITLECSQTMGHDKMYWYQQDPGMELHLIHYSYGVNSTEKGDLSSESTVSRIRTEHFPLTLESARPSHTSQYLCASSARPGRTRTSGTSADTQYFGPGTRLTVL.

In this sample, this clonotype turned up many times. CDR3 bases: TGTGCCAGCAGCCCTCCCGGGAGGGGCACAGATACGCAGTATTTT. It encodes CASSPPGRGTDTQYF. The chain combines TRBV2 with TRBJ2-3; TRBD2 aligns across 8 bases. Germline V gene sequence: CDR1 SNHLY, CDR2 FYNNEI. V lost 6 bases to trimming and J lost 1 base; unmatched junction nucleotides: 6. CDR3 length equals 15 residues. Together with reference TRBV2 and TRBJ2-3, the CDR3 gives the full variable domain: EPEVTQTPSHQVTQMGQEVILRCVPISNHLYFYWYRQILGQKVEFLVSFYNNEISEKSEIFDDQFSVERPDGSNFTLKIRSTKLEDSAMYFCASSPPGRGTDTQYFGPGTRLTVL.

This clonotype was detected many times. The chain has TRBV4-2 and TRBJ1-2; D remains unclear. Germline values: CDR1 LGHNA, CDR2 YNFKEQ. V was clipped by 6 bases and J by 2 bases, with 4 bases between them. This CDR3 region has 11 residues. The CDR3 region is CASRSNYGYTF. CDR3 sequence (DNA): TGTGCCAGCAGGTCCAACTATGGCTACACCTTC.

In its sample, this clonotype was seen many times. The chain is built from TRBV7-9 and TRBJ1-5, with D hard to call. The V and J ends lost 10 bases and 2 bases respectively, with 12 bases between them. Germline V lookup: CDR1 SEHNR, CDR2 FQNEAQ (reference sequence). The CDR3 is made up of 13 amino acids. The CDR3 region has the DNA TGTGCCAATCTCCGGGGTTGCAATCAGCCCCAGCATTTT. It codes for CANLRGCNQPQHF.

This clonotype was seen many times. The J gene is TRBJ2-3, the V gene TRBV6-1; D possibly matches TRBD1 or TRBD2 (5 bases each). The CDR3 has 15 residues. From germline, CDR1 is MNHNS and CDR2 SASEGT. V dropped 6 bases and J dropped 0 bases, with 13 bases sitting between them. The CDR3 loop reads CASRRARDSTDTQYF. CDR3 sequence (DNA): TGTGCCAGCAGGAGGGCCAGGGATAGCACAGATACGCAGTATTTT.

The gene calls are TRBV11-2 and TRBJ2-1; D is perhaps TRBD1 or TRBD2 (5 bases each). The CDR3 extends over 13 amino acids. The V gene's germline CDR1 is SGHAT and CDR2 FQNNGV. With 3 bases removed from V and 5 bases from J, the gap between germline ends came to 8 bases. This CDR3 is CASSFRGDNEQFF. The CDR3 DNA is TGTGCCAGCAGCTTCCGGGGCGACAATGAGCAGTTCTTC.

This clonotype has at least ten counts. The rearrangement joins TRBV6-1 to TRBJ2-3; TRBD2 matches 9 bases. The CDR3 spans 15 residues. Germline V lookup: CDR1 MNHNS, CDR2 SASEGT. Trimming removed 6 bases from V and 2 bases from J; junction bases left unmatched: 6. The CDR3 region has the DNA TGTGCCAGCAGGACGACTAGCGGACTCACAGATACGCAGTATTTT. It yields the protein CASRTTSGLTDTQYF.

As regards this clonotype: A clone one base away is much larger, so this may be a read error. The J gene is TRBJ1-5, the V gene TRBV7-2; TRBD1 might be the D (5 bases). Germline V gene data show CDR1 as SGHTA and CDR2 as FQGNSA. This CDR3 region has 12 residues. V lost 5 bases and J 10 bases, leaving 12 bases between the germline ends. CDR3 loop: CASSPGSHPQHF. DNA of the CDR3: TGTGCCAGCAGCCCAGGGAGTCATCCCCAGCATTTT. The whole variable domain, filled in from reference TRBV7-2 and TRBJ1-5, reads GAGVSQSPSNKVTEKGKDVELRCDPISGHTALYWYRQSLGQGLEFLIYFQGNSAPDKSGLPSDRFSAERTGGSVSTLTIQRTQQEDSAVYLCASSPGSHPQHFGDGTRLSIL.

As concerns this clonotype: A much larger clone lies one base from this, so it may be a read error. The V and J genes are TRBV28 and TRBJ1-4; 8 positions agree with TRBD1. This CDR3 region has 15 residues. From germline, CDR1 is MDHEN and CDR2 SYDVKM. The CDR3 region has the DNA TGTGCCAACAGTTCAAGACAGGGGTTGGTTGAAAAACTGTTTTTT. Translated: CANSSRQGLVEKLFF.

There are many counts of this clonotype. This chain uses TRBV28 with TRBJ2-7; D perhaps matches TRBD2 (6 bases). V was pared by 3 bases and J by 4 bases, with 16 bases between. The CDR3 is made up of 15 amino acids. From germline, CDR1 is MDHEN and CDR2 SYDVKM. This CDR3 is CASSFGGTTVYEQYV. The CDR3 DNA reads TGTGCCAGCAGTTTTGGAGGGACCACAGTATACGAGCAGTACGTC.

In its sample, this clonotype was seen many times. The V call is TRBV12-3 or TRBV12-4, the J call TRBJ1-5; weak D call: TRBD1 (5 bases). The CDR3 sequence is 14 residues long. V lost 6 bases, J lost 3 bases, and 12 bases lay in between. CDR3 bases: TGTGCCAGCAGCCCCGGGGCGTCCAATCAGCCCCAGCATTTT. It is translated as CASSPGASNQPQHF.

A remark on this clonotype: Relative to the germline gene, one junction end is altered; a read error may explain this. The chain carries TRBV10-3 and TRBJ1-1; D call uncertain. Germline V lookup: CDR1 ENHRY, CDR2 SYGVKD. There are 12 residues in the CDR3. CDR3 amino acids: CAISEQPSEALF. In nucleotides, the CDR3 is TGTGCCATCAGTGAACAGCCTTCTGAAGCTCTCTTT.

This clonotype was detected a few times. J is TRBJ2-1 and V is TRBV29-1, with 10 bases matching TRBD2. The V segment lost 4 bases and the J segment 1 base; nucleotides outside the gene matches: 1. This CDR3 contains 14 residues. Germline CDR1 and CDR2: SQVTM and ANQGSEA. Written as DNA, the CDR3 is TGCAGCGTTGGAGCGGGAGGGTCCTACAATGAGCAGTTCTTC. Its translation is CSVGAGGSYNEQFF.

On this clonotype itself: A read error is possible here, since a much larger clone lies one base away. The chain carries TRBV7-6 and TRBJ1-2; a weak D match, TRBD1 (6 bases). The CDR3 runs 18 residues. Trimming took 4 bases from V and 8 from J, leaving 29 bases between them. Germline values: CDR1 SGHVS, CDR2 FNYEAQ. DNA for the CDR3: TGTGCCAGCAGCTCAGAGGGGGATCATACGGGTTCCCTAGGCGGCTACACCTTC. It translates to CASSSEGDHTGSLGGYTF.

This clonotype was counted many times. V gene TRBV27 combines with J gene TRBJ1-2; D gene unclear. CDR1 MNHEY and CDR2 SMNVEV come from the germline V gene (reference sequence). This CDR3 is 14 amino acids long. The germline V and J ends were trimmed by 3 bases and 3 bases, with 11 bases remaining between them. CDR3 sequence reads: CASSLTLQHYGYTF. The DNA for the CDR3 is TGTGCCAGCAGTTTGACCCTCCAGCACTATGGCTACACCTTC.

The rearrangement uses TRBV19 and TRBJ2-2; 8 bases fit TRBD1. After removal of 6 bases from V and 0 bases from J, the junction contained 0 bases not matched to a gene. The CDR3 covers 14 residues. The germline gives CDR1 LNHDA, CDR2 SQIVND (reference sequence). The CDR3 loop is CASRTGANTGELFF. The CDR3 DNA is TGTGCCAGTAGGACAGGGGCGAACACCGGGGAGCTGTTTTTT.